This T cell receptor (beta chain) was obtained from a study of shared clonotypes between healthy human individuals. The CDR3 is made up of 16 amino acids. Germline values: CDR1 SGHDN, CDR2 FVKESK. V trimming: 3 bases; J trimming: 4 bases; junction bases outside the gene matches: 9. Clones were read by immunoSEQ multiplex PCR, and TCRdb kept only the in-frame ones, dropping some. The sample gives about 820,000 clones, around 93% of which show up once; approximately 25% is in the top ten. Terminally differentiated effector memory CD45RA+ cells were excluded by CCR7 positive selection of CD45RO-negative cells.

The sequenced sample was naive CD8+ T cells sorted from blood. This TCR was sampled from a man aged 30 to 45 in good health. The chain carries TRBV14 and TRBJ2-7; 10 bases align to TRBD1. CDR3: CASSHLEDRGPYEQYF. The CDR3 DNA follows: TGTGCCAGCAGCCATTTGGAAGACAGGGGGCCATACGAGCAGTACTTC.